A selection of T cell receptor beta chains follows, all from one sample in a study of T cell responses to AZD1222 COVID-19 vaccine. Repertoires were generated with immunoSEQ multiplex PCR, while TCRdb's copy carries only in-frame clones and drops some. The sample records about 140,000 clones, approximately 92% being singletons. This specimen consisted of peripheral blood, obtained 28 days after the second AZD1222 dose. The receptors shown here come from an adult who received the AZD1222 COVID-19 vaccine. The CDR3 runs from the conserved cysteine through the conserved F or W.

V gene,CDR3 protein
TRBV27,CASSRTAWGYGYTF
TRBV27,CASSSGQGLEAFF
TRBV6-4,CASSDDGTRWEQFF
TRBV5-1,CASREQETQYF
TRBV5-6,CASSFIRSGSFF
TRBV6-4,CAVLYNTEAFF
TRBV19,CASSISRDYGYTF
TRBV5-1,CASSLNTEAFF
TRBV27,CASSLDPFTETQYF
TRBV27,CASSLRGSNQPQHF
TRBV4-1,CASSQESKETQYF
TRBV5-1,CASSLVLTGGTEAFF
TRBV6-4,CASSDEGLGYTF
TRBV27,CASSSPLLAGVSHEQFF
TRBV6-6,CASSYPSALRAGGYTF
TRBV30,CAWMDKELSGNTIYF
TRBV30,CAWSPINYGYTF
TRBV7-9,CASSSPGRGETQYF
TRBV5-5,CASSQGTGWTDTQYF
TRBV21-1,CASSKFDRGSNGYTF
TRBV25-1,CASSAAGVGEQYF
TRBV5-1,CASSLAWGRNTIYF
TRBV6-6,CASRDRWEQYF
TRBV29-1,CSAGGGSNEKLFF
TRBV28,CASSQSGSPSFEQYF